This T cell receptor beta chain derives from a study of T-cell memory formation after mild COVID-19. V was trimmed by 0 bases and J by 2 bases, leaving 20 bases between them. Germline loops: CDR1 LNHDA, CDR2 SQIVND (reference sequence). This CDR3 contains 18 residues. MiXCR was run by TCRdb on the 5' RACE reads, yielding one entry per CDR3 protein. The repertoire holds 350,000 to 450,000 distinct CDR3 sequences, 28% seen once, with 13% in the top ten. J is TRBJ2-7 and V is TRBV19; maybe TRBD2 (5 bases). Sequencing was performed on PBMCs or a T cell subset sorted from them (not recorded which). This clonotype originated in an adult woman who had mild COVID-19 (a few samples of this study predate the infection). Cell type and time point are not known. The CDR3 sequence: CASSIDLPSGVGTYEQYF. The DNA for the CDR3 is TGTGCCAGTAGTATAGATCTGCCTTCTGGGGTCGGGACCTACGAGCAGTACTTC. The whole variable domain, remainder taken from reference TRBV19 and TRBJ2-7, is DGGITQSPKYLFRKEGQNVTLSCEQNLNHDAMYWYRQDPGQGLRLIYYSQIVNDFQKGDIAEGYSVSREKKESFPLTVTSAQKNPTAFYLCASSIDLPSGVGTYEQYFGPGTRLTVT.